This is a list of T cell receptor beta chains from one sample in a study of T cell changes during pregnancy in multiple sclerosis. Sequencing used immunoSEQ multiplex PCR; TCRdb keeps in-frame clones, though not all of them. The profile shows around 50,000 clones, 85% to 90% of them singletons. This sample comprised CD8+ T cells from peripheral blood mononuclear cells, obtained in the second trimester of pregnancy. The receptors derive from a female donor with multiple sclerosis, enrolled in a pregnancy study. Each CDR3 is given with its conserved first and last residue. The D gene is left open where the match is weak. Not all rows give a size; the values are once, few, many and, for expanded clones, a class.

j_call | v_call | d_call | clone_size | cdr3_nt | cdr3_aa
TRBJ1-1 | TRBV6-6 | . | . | TGTGCCAGCAGTTACTCGGAAGGGGACACTGAAGCTTTCTTT | CASSYSEGDTEAFF
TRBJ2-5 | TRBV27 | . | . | TGTGCCAGCAGTTTATCTCGGCAGGGGTCGGGGGAGACCCAGTACTTC | CASSLSRQGSGETQYF
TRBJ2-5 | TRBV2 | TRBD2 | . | TGTGCCAGCAGTGAAGCGGGACTAGCGGGGGGGCGGTATAGAGAGACCCAGTACTTC | CASSEAGLAGGRYRETQYF
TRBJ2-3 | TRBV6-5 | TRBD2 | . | TGTGCCAGCAGTACACTAGCGGGGGGGCCGGATACGCAGTATTTT | CASSTLAGGPDTQYF
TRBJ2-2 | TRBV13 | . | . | TGTGCCAGCAGCTCTATGATGTCCAGGGAGCTGTTTTTT | CASSSMMSRELFF
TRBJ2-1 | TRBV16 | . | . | TGTGCCAGCAGCCAGGGGACTGTGAGCTCCTACAATGAGCAGTTCTTC | CASSQGTVSSYNEQFF
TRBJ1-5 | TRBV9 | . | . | TGTGCCAGCAGCGACGAGGTTAGCAATCAGCCCCAGCATTTT | CASSDEVSNQPQHF
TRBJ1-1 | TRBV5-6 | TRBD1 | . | TGTGCCAGCAGCGGCGGGACAGAGGGGTACACTGAAGCTTTCTTT | CASSGGTEGYTEAFF
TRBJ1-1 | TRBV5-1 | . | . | TGCGCCAGCCCCCGGGTGGAAGCTTTCTTT | CASPRVEAFF
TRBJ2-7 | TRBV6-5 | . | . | TGTGCCAGCAGTTACCAGGGCGGCTACGAGCAGTACTTC | CASSYQGGYEQYF
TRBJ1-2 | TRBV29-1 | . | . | TGCAGCGCCTGGCTAGAAAATAACTATGGCTACACCTTC | CSAWLENNYGYTF
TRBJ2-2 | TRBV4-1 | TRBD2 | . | TGCGCCAGCAGCCGAAAACCGGGACTAGCGGGGGGGAAGAGGACCGGGGAGCTGTTTTTT | CASSRKPGLAGGKRTGELFF
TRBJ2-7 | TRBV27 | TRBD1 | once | TGTGCCAGCAGTTTATCGGGGACAGGGATGAACGAGCAGTACTTC | CASSLSGTGMNEQYF
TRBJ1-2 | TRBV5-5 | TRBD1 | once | TGTGCCAGCTTCCCGGGACAGGGGGCCTATGGCTACACCTTC | CASFPGQGAYGYTF
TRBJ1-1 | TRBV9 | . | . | TGTGCCAGCAGCGTAGTCAGTGGTATGAACACTGAAGCTTTCTTT | CASSVVSGMNTEAFF
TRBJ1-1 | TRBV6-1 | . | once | TGTGCCAGCAGTGAAGAGAGGAACACTGAAGCTTTCTTT | CASSEERNTEAFF
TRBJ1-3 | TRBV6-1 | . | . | TGTGCCAGCAGTGTCGGGGAGGGATCTGGAAACACCATATATTTT | CASSVGEGSGNTIYF
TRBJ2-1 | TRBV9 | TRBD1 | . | TGTGCCAGCAGTTCAGGGGGCGGCGGTGAGCAGTTCTTC | CASSSGGGGEQFF
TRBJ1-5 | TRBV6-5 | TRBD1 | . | TGTGCCAGCAGGAGGACAGGGCGCAATCAGCCCCAGCATTTT | CASRRTGRNQPQHF
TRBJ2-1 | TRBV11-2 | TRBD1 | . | TGTGCCAGCAAAACGACAGGGGATTTTTACGATGAGCAGTTCTTC | CASKTTGDFYDEQFF
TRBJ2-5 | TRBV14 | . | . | TGTGCCAGCAGCCTTCCCAACCAAGAGACCCAGTACTTC | CASSLPNQETQYF
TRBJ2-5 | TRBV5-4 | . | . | TGTGCCAGCAGCTTGGGGACAGAGCAAGAGACCCAGTACTTC | CASSLGTEQETQYF
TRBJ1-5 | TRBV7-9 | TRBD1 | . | TGTGCCAGCAGCTTATGGACAGGGACCGATCAGCCCCAGCATTTT | CASSLWTGTDQPQHF
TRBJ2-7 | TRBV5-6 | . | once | TGTGCCAGCAGCTTCGACACGGAAGACTACGAGCAGTACTTC | CASSFDTEDYEQYF
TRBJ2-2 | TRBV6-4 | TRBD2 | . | TGTGCCAGCAGTGGGGGACTAGAGCCGAACACCGGGGAGCTGTTTTTT | CASSGGLEPNTGELFF
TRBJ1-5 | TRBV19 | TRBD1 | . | TGTGCCAGTAGTAAAAGAGGGGGCCGGCAGCCCCAGCATTTT | CASSKRGGRQPQHF
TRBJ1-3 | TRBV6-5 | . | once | TGTGCCAGCAGTGAACAGGGAAACACCATATATTTT | CASSEQGNTIYF
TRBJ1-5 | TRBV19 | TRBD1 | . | TGTGCCAGTAGTACCCGGACAGGGGGCATTCAGCCCCAGCATTTT | CASSTRTGGIQPQHF
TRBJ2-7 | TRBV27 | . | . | TGTGCCAGCAGTTCCGAAGACACCTCCTACGAGCAGTACTTC | CASSSEDTSYEQYF
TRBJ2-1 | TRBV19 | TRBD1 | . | TGTGCCAGTAGTCTTGGGACAGGGCTCCCCAATGAGCAGTTCTTC | CASSLGTGLPNEQFF
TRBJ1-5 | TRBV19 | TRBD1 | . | TGTGCCAGCGGACAGGGAACAAATCAGCCCCAGCATTTT | CASGQGTNQPQHF
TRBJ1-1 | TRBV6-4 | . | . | TGTGCCAGCAGTGACCGAAACAGGAACACTGAAGCTTTCTTT | CASSDRNRNTEAFF